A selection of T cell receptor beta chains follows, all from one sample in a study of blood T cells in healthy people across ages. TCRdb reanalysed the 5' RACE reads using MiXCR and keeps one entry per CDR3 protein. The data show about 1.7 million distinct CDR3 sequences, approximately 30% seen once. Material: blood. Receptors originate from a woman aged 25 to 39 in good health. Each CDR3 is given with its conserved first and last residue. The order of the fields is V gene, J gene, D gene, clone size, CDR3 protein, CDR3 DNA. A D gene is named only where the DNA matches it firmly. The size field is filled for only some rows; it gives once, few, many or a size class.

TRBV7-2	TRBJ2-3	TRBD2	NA	CASSLVSGRRGTDTQYF	TGTGCCAGCAGCTTAGTTAGCGGGAGGAGGGGTACAGATACGCAGTATTTT
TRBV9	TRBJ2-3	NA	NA	CASSLVSPPDTQYF	TGTGCCAGTAGCTTAGTCTCCCCTCCAGATACGCAGTATTTT
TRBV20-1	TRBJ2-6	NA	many	CSASIQGSSGANVLTF	TGCAGTGCTAGTATCCAGGGCAGCTCTGGGGCCAACGTCCTGACTTTC
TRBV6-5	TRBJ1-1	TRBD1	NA	CASSYGQGGMTFF	TGTGCCAGCAGCTATGGACAGGGGGGGATGACTTTCTTT
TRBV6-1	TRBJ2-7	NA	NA	CASMKPTYEQYF	TGTGCCAGCATGAAACCAACCTACGAGCAGTACTTC
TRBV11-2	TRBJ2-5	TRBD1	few	CASSLGGQGAEETQYF	TGTGCCAGCAGCTTAGGAGGACAGGGGGCGGAGGAGACCCAGTACTTC
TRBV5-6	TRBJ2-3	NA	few	CASSKPTGPITQYF	TGTGCCAGCAGCAAACCGACAGGACCTATTACGCAGTATTTT
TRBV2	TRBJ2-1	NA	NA	CASSKQTTYNEQFF	TGTGCCAGCAGTAAACAGACAACCTACAATGAGCAGTTCTTC
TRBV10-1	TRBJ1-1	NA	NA	CASSEFLNTEAFF	TGCGCCAGCAGCGAGTTTTTGAACACTGAAGCTTTCTTT
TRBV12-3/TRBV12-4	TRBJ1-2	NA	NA	CASSLFAGTPHGYTF	TGTGCCAGCAGTTTGTTCGCAGGGACTCCACATGGCTACACCTTC
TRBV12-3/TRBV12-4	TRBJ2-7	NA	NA	CASALAGVHEQYF	TGTGCCAGCGCCCTCGCAGGGGTCCACGAGCAGTACTTC
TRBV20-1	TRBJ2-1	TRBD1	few	CSARPREGASYNEQFF	TGCAGTGCTAGGCCCAGAGAGGGGGCGTCCTACAATGAGCAGTTCTTC
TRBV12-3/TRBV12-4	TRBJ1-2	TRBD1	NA	CASTDRGSPRGYTF	TGTGCCAGCACCGACAGGGGGAGCCCCCGTGGCTACACCTTC
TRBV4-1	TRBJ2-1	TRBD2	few	CASSQGLAGNEQFF	TGTGCCAGCAGTCAGGGACTAGCGGGCAATGAGCAGTTCTTC
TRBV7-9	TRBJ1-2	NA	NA	CASSLRGRNNYGYTF	TGTGCCAGCAGCCTACGGGGGAGAAATAACTATGGCTACACCTTC
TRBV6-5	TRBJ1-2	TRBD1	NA	CASSPDTGARDGYTF	TGTGCCAGCAGCCCGGACACAGGGGCAAGAGATGGCTACACCTTC
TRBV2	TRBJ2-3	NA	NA	CASSSDQSTQYF	TGTGCCAGCAGTTCCGACCAGAGTACGCAGTATTTT